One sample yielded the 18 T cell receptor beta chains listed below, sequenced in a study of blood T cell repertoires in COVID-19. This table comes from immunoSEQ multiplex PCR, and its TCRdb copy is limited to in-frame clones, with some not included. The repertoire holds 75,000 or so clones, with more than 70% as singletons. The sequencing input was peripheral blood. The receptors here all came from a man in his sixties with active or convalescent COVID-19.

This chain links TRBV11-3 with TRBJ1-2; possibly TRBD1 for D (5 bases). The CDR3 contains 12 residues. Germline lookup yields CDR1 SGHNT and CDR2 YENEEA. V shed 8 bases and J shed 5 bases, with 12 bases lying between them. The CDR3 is CASYGQQYGYTF. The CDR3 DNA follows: TGTGCCAGCTATGGACAACAATATGGCTACACCTTC.

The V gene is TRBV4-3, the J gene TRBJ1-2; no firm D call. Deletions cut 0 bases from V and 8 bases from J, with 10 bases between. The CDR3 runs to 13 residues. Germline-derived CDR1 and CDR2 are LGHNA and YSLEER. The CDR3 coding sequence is TGCGCCAGCAGCCAAGATGAGGTAGGAGGCTACACCTTC. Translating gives CASSQDEVGGYTF.

The CDR3 loop is CASSPRTSDEQFF. CDR3 nucleotide sequence: TGTGCCAGCAGCCCGCGGACTAGCGATGAGCAGTTCTTC. The chain carries TRBV7-3 and TRBJ2-1; 9 bases line up with TRBD2. V trimming: 5 bases; J trimming: 8 bases; junction bases outside the gene matches: 4. The germline V gene encodes CDR1 SGHTA and CDR2 FQGTGA. The CDR3 consists of 13 residues. Full variable domain (outside the CDR3, taken from reference TRBV7-3 and TRBJ2-1): GAGVSQTPSNKVTEKGKYVELRCDPISGHTALYWYRQSLGQGPEFLIYFQGTGAADDSGLPNDRFFAVRPEGSVSTLKIQRTERGDSAVYLCASSPRTSDEQFFGPGTRLTVL.

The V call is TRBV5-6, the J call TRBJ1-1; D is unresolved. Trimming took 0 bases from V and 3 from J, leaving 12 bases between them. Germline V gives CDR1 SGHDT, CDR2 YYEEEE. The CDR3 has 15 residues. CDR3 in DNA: TGTGCCAGCAGCTTGGAACGGCAGCAGGACACTGAAGCTTTCTTT. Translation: CASSLERQQDTEAFF.

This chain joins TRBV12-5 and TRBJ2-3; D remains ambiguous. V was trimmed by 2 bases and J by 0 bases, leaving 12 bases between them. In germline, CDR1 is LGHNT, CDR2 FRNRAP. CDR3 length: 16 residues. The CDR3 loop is CASGLWLGPSTDTQYF. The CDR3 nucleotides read TGTGCTAGTGGTTTGTGGCTAGGTCCTAGCACAGATACGCAGTATTTT.

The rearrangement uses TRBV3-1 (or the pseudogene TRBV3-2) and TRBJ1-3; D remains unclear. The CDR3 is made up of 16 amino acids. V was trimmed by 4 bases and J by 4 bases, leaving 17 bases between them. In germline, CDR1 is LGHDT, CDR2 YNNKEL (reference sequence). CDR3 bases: TGTGCCAGCAGCCCGACCAATGGAGGTACAGGAAACACCATATATTTT. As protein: CASSPTNGGTGNTIYF.

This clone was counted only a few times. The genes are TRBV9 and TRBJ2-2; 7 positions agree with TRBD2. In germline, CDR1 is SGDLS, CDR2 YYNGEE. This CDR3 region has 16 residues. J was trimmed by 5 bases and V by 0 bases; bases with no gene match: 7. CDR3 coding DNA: TGTGCCAGCAGCGTAGGACCGGGGGGAGAAACCGGGGAGCTGTTTTTT. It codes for CASSVGPGGETGELFF.

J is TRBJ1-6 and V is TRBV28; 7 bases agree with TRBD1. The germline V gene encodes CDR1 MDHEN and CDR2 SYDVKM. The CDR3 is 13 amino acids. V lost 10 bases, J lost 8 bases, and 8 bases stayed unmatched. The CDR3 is CAITQGSDSPLHF. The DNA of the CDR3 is TGTGCCATCACACAGGGGTCGGATTCACCCCTCCACTTT.

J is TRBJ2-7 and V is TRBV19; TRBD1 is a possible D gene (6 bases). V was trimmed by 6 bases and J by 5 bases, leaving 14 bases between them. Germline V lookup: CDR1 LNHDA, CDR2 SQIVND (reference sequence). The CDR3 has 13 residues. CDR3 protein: CASSIPGVHEQYF. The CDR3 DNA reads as TGTGCCAGTAGCATCCCAGGGGTCCACGAGCAGTACTTC.

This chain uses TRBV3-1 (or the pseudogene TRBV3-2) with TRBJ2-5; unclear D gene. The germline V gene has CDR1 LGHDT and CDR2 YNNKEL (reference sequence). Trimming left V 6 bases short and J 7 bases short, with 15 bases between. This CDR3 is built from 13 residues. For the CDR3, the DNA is TGTGCCAGCAGTTACCAAGAATTCAGGACCCAGTACTTC. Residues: CASSYQEFRTQYF.

The CDR3 loop reads CASSLGVSTGPYF. In nucleotides, the CDR3 is TGTGCCAGCAGTTTAGGGGTATCAACAGGGCCGTACTTC. V usage is TRBV12-3 or TRBV12-4 and J usage is TRBJ2-7; TRBD1 might be the D (6 bases). V was trimmed by 1 base and J by 12 bases, leaving 16 bases between them. This CDR3 region has 13 residues.

The CDR3 nucleotides are TGTGCCAGTAGTATCACCTTGGGGCGGCCCCAGCATTTT. The encoded protein is CASSITLGRPQHF. This chain uses TRBV19 with TRBJ1-5; D may be TRBD1 (5 bases). The CDR3 contains 13 residues. Germline values: CDR1 LNHDA, CDR2 SQIVND (reference sequence). V was pared by 3 bases and J by 9 bases, with 12 bases between.

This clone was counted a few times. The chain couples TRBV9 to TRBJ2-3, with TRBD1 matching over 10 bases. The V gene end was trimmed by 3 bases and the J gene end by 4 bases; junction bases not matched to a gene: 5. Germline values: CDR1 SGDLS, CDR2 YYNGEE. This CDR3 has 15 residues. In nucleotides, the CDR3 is TGTGCCAGCAGCGGTAGACAGGGGGCCGCAGATACGCAGTATTTT. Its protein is CASSGRQGAADTQYF. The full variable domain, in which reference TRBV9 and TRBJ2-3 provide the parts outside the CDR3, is DSGVTQTPKHLITATGQRVTLRCSPRSGDLSVYWYQQSLDQGLQFLIQYYNGEERAKGNILERFSAQQFPDLHSELNLSSLELGDSALYFCASSGRQGAADTQYFGPGTRLTVL.

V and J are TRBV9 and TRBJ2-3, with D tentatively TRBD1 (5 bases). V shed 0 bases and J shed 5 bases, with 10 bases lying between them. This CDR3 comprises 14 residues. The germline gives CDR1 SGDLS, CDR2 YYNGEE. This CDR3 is CASSVEGREDTQYF. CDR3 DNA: TGTGCCAGCAGCGTAGAGGGCAGGGAAGATACGCAGTATTTT.

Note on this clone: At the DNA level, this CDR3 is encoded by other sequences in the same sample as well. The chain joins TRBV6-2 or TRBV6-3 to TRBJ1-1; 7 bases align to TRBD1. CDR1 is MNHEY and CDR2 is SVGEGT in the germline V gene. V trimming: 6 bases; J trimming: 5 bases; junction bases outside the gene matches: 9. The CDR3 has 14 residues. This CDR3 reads CASSLTGVRTEAFF. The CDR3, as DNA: TGTGCCAGCAGCCTAACAGGGGTGAGGACTGAAGCTTTCTTT.

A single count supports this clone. The CDR3 spells CASSLGQGGDQPQHF. CDR3 coding DNA: TGTGCCAGCAGCTTAGGGCAGGGAGGGGATCAGCCCCAGCATTTT. The chain carries TRBV7-6 and TRBJ1-5; a weak D match, TRBD1 (5 bases). CDR3 length equals 15 residues. Germline CDR1 is SGHVS and CDR2 is FNYEAQ. Trimming left V 1 base short and J 5 bases short, with 12 bases between.

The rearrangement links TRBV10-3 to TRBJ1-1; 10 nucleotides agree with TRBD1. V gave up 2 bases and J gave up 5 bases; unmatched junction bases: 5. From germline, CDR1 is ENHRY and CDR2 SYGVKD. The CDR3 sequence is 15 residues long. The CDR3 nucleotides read TGTGCCATCAGTGAGCGGGGACAGGGGAAAACTGAAGCTTTCTTT. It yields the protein CAISERGQGKTEAFF.

The DNA of the CDR3 is TGTGCCATCAGTGAGTCGGCCCTAGGCCAGGGCACTGAAGCTTTCTTT. It is translated as CAISESALGQGTEAFF. This chain links TRBV10-3 with TRBJ1-1; D may be TRBD1 (5 bases). V lost 0 bases and J lost 4, with 15 bases in between. Germline CDR1 and CDR2: ENHRY and SYGVKD. The CDR3 sequence is 16 residues long.